This T cell receptor beta chain was documented in a study of identical twins. Germline V gene sequence: CDR1 SEHNR, CDR2 FQNEAQ (reference sequence). The CDR3 extends over 12 amino acids. The V and J ends lost 2 bases and 4 bases respectively, with 3 bases between them. Study-wide points: Out-of-frame alpha sequences shared by twins showed excess low generation probability.

cDNA molecules carried unique molecular identifiers, and template switching added a universal primer site. TCRdb reprocessed the 5' RACE reads with MiXCR, giving one entry per CDR3 protein. The sample gives roughly 240,000 distinct CDR3 sequences, 7% to 8.5% of which show up once; around 5% is in the top ten. Of note for this clonotype: The antigen is unknown.

These same records also appear under a second study, on yellow fever vaccine responses in identical twins.

This clonotype was obtained from a woman between 18 and 30 years old in good health. Sequencing was performed on CD8+ T cells sorted from blood. V usage is TRBV7-9 and J usage is TRBJ1-3; D unclear. CDR3 sequence reads: CASSLLGNTIYF. CDR3 nucleotides: TGTGCCAGCAGCTTATTGGGAAACACCATATATTTT.